Detailed here is one TCR beta chain. The data originate from a study of blood T cell repertoires in COVID-19. For the study at large: PBMCs, B-cell-depleted T cells, or T cells were the source of the cDNA or gDNA that made up the material.

The CDR3 runs 16 residues. J gave up 6 bases and V 0 bases, and 10 bases lay outside the gene matches. The germline V gene encodes CDR1 LGHNA and CDR2 YNFKEQ. Assay used: immunoSEQ multiplex PCR; TCRdb lists only in-frame clones, some missing. The sample lists about 66,000 clones; over 75% were seen once. The TCR originated in a man aged 70 or older with acute or convalescent COVID-19. Sequenced material: peripheral blood. This chain joins TRBV4-2 and TRBJ1-2; 7 positions agree with TRBD1. This CDR3 reads CASSQEGRQGENGYTF. Written as DNA, the CDR3 is TGTGCCAGCAGCCAAGAAGGCCGACAGGGAGAAAATGGCTACACCTTC.